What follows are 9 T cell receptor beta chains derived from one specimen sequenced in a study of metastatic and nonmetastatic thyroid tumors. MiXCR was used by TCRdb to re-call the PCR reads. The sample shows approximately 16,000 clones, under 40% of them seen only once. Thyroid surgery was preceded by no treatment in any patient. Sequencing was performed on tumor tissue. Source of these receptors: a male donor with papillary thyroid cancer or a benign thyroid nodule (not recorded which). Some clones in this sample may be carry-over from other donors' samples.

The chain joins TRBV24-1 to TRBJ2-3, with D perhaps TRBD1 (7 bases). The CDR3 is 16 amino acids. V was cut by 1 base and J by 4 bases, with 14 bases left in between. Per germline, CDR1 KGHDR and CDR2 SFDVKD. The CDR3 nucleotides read TGTGCCACCAGTGATTTTCAGACAGGGAGGTCAGATACGCAGTATTTT. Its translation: CATSDFQTGRSDTQYF.

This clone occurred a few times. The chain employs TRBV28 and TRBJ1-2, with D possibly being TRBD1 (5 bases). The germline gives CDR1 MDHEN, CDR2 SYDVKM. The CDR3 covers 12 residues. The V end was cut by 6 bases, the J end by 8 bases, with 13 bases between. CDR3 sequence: CASSLGPRGYTF. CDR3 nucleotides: TGTGCCAGCAGCCTGGGACCTCGCGGCTACACCTTC.

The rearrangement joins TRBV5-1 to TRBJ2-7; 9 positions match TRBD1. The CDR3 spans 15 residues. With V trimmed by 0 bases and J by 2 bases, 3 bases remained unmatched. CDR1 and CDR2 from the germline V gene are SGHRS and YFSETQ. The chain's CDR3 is CASSLAGTGTYEQYF. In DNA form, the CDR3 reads TGCGCCAGCAGCTTGGCCGGGACAGGGACCTACGAGCAGTACTTC.

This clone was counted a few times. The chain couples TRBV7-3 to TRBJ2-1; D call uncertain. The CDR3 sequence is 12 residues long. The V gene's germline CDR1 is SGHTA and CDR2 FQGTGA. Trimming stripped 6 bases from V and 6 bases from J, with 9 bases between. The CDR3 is CASRKTGNEQFF. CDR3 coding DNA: TGTGCCAGCAGAAAGACTGGCAATGAGCAGTTCTTC.

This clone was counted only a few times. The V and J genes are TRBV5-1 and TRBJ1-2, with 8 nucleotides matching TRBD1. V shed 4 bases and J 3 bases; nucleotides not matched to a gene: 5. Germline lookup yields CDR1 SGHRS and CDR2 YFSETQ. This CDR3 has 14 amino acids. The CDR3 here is CASSGGQGDYGYTF. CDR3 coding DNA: TGCGCCAGCAGCGGTGGACAGGGCGACTATGGCTACACCTTC. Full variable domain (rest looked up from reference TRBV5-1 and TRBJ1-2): KAGVTQTPRYLIKTRGQQVTLSCSPISGHRSVSWYQQTPGQGLQFLFEYFSETQRNKGNFPGRFSGRQFSNSRSEMNVSTLELGDSALYLCASSGGQGDYGYTFGSGTRLTVV.

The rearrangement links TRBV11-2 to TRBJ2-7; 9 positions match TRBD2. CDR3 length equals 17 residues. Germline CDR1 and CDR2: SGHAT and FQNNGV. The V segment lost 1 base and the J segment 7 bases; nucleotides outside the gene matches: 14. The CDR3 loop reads CASSLGEAGGPREEQYF. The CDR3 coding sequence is TGTGCCAGCAGCTTAGGAGAAGCGGGGGGACCGAGGGAAGAGCAGTACTTC.

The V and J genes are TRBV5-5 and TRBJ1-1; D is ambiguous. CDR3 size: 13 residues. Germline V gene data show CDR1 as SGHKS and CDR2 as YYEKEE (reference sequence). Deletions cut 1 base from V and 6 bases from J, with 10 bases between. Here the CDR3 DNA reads TGTGCCAGCAGCTTGACGGGGAGCGCTGAAGCTTTCTTT. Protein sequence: CASSLTGSAEAFF.

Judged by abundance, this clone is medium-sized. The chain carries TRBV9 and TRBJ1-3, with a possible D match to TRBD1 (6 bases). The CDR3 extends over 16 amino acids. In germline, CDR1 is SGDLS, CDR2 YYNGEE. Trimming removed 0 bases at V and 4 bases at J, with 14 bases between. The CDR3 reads CASSVGPGAGGNTIYF. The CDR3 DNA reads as TGTGCCAGCAGCGTAGGCCCGGGGGCGGGAGGAAACACCATATATTTT.

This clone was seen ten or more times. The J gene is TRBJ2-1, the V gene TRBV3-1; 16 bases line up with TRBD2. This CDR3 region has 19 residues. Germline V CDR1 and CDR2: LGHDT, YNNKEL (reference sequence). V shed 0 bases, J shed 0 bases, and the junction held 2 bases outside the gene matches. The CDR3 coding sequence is TGTGCCAGCAGCCAAGAGGGACTAGCGGGAGGGGGCTCCTACAATGAGCAGTTCTTC. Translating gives CASSQEGLAGGGSYNEQFF.